Below, 28 T cell receptor beta chains from the same sample are listed, as sequenced in a study of T cells after yellow fever vaccination. TCRdb re-called the 5' RACE reads with MiXCR, one entry per CDR3 protein. The table records about 350,000 distinct CDR3 sequences, approximately 8% of them present only once. The material sequenced was PBMCs, taken 35 to 50 days after the first yellow fever vaccination. The receptors derive from a man in his late teens or twenties who received the YFV17D yellow fever vaccine.

A remark on this clonotype: With a much larger clone just one base away, this may be a read error. The chain combines TRBV5-1 with TRBJ2-3; TRBD1 is a possible D gene (5 bases). The V end was cut by 2 bases, the J end by 0 bases, with 13 bases between. The CDR3 totals 16 residues. The germline CDR1 and CDR2 sequences are SGHRS and YFSETQ. CDR3: CASSFLETASTDTQYF. The CDR3 bases are TGCGCCAGCAGCTTCCTCGAGACAGCAAGCACAGATACGCAGTATTTT.

There are a few counts of this clonotype. This chain uses TRBV5-1 with TRBJ1-1; no clear D gene. Germline V CDR1 and CDR2: SGHRS, YFSETQ. Trimming left V 4 bases short and J 7 bases short, with 17 bases between. This CDR3 has 14 amino acids. The CDR3 nucleotides read TGCGCCAGCAGCGGACCGAATAAGGGATTTGAAGCTTTCTTT. Amino acid sequence: CASSGPNKGFEAFF.

This clonotype was detected a few times. This chain uses TRBV5-1 with TRBJ2-1; D unresolved. V was pared by 6 bases and J by 3 bases, with 13 bases between. The length of the CDR3 is 14 residues. Germline CDR1 and CDR2: SGHRS and YFSETQ. DNA for the CDR3: TGCGCCAGCAAGGAGTACCCCCACTACAATGAGCAGTTCTTC. Amino acid sequence: CASKEYPHYNEQFF.

DNA of the CDR3: TGTGCCAGCAGCCCGGGGGCGCCGGGGGAGCTGTTTTTT. Translating it yields CASSPGAPGELFF. The rearrangement joins TRBV9 to TRBJ2-2; D possibly uses TRBD1 or TRBD2 (6 bases each). The CDR3 totals 13 residues. Germline CDR1 SGDLS, CDR2 YYNGEE. V lost 4 bases and J 8 bases, leaving 12 bases between the germline ends. The entire variable domain, with the rest obtained from reference TRBV9 and TRBJ2-2, is as follows: DSGVTQTPKHLITATGQRVTLRCSPRSGDLSVYWYQQSLDQGLQFLIQYYNGEERAKGNILERFSAQQFPDLHSELNLSSLELGDSALYFCASSPGAPGELFFGEGSRLTVL.

This chain connects TRBV12-5 to TRBJ1-2; D gene ambiguous. Germline V gene sequence: CDR1 LGHNT, CDR2 FRNRAP. V was pared by 5 bases and J by 8 bases, with 12 bases between. This CDR3 region has 12 residues. The CDR3 loop reads CASGTGVGGYTF. The CDR3 DNA reads TGTGCTAGTGGTACCGGGGTAGGAGGCTACACCTTC.

This chain's CDR3 is CSARDLGGGWETQYF. CDR3 DNA: TGCAGTGCTAGAGATTTGGGGGGGGGCTGGGAGACCCAGTACTTC. This chain connects TRBV20-1 to TRBJ2-5, with D maybe TRBD2 (7 bases). The ends were cut back, 0 bases at V and 5 bases at J, with 16 bases in the middle. Germline V gene lookup returns CDR1 DFQATT and CDR2 SNEGSKA (reference sequence). CDR3 length equals 15 residues.

A few counts support this clonotype. This rearrangement joins TRBV5-4 to TRBJ2-3; TRBD2 agrees at 8 bases. V was pared by 2 bases and J by 4 bases, with 9 bases of the junction left unmatched. The CDR3 is 16 amino acids. The V gene's germline CDR1 is SGHNT and CDR2 YYREEE (reference sequence). CDR3 nucleotide sequence: TGTGCCAGCAGCTTTGGGACCCGGGGGGGTGCAGATACGCAGTATTTT. It translates to CASSFGTRGGADTQYF.

This clonotype has only a few counts. V gene TRBV28 combines with J gene TRBJ2-1; tentatively, D is TRBD2 (5 bases). Germline CDR1 and CDR2: MDHEN and SYDVKM. V lost 3 bases and J lost 0, with 9 bases in between. CDR3 length: 15 amino acids. CDR3: CASSFSGNSYNEQFF. CDR3 nucleotide sequence: TGTGCCAGCAGTTTCTCGGGGAACTCCTACAATGAGCAGTTCTTC.

The CDR3 nucleotides are TGCAGTGCTAGAGGGACCAGGGATGGCTACACCTTC. It is translated as CSARGTRDGYTF. V usage is TRBV20-1 and J usage is TRBJ1-2; weak D call: TRBD1 (5 bases). The V and J ends lost 1 base and 6 bases respectively, with 9 bases between them. In germline, CDR1 is DFQATT, CDR2 SNEGSKA (reference sequence). This CDR3 is 12 amino acids long.

This clonotype has a handful of counts. The chain links TRBV24-1 to TRBJ2-5, with 7 bases lining up with TRBD1. Germline V gene lookup returns CDR1 KGHDR and CDR2 SFDVKD. With 9 bases clipped from V and 0 bases from J, the junction kept 0 bases outside the gene matches. CDR3 size: 12 residues. The CDR3 nucleotides are TGTGCCACCGGACAGGACCAAGAGACCCAGTACTTC. It specifies CATGQDQETQYF.

This chain joins TRBV12-3 or TRBV12-4 and TRBJ1-1; the D is unclear. The CDR3 covers 13 residues. Trimming cost V 3 bases and J 1 base, with 6 bases left between them. The CDR3 reads CASSFRQNTEAFF. For the CDR3, the DNA is TGTGCCAGCAGTTTTCGACAGAACACTGAAGCTTTCTTT.

The rearrangement uses TRBV9 and TRBJ2-3; 10 bases map to TRBD2. V shed 3 bases and J 0 bases; nucleotides not matched to a gene: 4. This CDR3 spans 16 amino acids. Germline CDR1 is SGDLS and CDR2 is YYNGEE. The CDR3 sequence is CASSERTSGSTDTQYF. For the CDR3, the DNA is TGTGCCAGCAGCGAGAGGACTAGCGGAAGCACAGATACGCAGTATTTT.

This clonotype was seen a few times. This chain joins TRBV6-2 or TRBV6-3 and TRBJ1-6; D remains unclear. The CDR3 has 13 residues. Trimming shortened V by 5 bases and J by 10 bases, and 12 bases separated the two germline ends. Germline values: CDR1 MNHEY, CDR2 SVGEGT. CDR3 in DNA: TGTGCCAGCAGTCCGATTGGGTTGTCACCCCTCCACTTT. Its protein is CASSPIGLSPLHF.

Comment on this clonotype: A much larger clone differs by one base, so this may be a read error. The J gene is TRBJ2-3, the V gene TRBV5-1; 12 bases agree with TRBD2. Germline CDR1 is SGHRS and CDR2 is YFSETQ. CDR3 length: 18 amino acids. DNA for the CDR3: TGCGCCAGCCGCTTAACCGGGACTAGCGGGCGTGGCACAGATACGCAGTATTTT. This encodes CASRLTGTSGRGTDTQYF.

V and J are TRBV5-6 and TRBJ2-5; 8 nucleotides line up with TRBD1. The germline CDR1 and CDR2 sequences are SGHDT and YYEEEE. The CDR3 has 16 residues. With V trimmed by 6 bases and J by 2 bases, 12 bases remained unmatched. The CDR3 DNA sequence: TGTGCCAGCACCAATTCACGCACAGGGGGGCAAGAGACCCAGTACTTC. Translated: CASTNSRTGGQETQYF.

The chain is built from TRBV3-1 and TRBJ2-7, with TRBD2 matching 9 bases. This CDR3 is 13 amino acids long. Germline CDR1 is LGHDT and CDR2 is YNNKEL (reference sequence). The CDR3 protein is CASSQTRGTSLNV. The DNA for the CDR3 is TGTGCCAGCAGCCAAACCCGCGGGACTAGCCTCAACGTC.

The chain recombines TRBV5-1 with TRBJ2-2; 9 nucleotides align to TRBD2. Germline V gene lookup returns CDR1 SGHRS and CDR2 YFSETQ. This CDR3 comprises 18 residues. V lost 2 bases and J lost 0; bases outside the gene matches: 8. CDR3 protein: CASSLGLAWFANTGELFF. DNA of the CDR3: TGCGCCAGCAGCTTAGGACTAGCGTGGTTTGCGAACACCGGGGAGCTGTTTTTT.

This clonotype was detected many times. J is TRBJ1-1 and V is TRBV5-1, with D perhaps TRBD1 (5 bases). Germline values: CDR1 SGHRS, CDR2 YFSETQ. This CDR3 region has 13 residues. Trimming stripped 0 bases from V and 5 bases from J, with 8 bases between. The CDR3 DNA reads as TGCGCCAGCAGCTTGGAGGGACGAACTGAAGCTTTCTTT. Amino acid sequence: CASSLEGRTEAFF.

In its sample, this clonotype was seen many times. The V call is TRBV5-1, the J call TRBJ1-2; D is possibly TRBD1 (5 bases). CDR3 length: 15 residues. CDR1 and CDR2 from the germline V gene are SGHRS and YFSETQ. The V and J ends lost 0 bases and 0 bases respectively, with 9 bases between them. CDR3 residues: CASSLEPTANYGYTF. For the CDR3, the DNA is TGCGCCAGCAGCTTGGAGCCGACAGCTAACTATGGCTACACCTTC.

The chain recombines TRBV5-4 with TRBJ2-1; weak D call: TRBD2 (5 bases). Germline loops: CDR1 SGHNT, CDR2 YYREEE (reference sequence). Trimming took 4 bases from V and 1 from J, leaving 15 bases between them. CDR3 length: 16 amino acids. CDR3 DNA sequence: TGTGCCAGCAGCCGGGGTTTCGGCGCTTCCTACAATGAGCAGTTCTTC. Its protein product is CASSRGFGASYNEQFF.

This clonotype was seen more than once but under ten times. This chain uses TRBV6-1 with TRBJ1-1; D remains unclear. V was shortened by 6 bases and J by 3 bases, with 14 bases between the two germline ends. Germline assignment: CDR1 MNHNS and CDR2 SASEGT. The CDR3 runs 14 residues. The CDR3 bases are TGTGCCAGCAGCAGGTCGGCCGGGTACACTGAAGCTTTCTTT. Translated, it gives CASSRSAGYTEAFF.

This clonotype has a handful of counts. CDR3 in DNA: TGTGCCAGCAGTCGAAAGACAGGGGATGATGGCTACACCTTC. Protein product: CASSRKTGDDGYTF. This chain uses TRBV12-3 or TRBV12-4 with TRBJ1-2; 8 bases align to TRBD1. The V gene end was trimmed by 5 bases and the J gene end by 6 bases; junction bases not matched to a gene: 8. The CDR3 runs to 14 residues.

This clonotype was detected many times. The chain combines TRBV28 with TRBJ2-1; TRBD2 matches 8 bases. The V gene end was trimmed by 5 bases and the J gene end by 4 bases; junction bases not matched to a gene: 7. CDR1 MDHEN and CDR2 SYDVKM come from the germline V gene. There are 15 residues in the CDR3. This CDR3 is CASSTIGGAYNEQFF. CDR3 DNA sequence: TGTGCCAGCAGTACAATCGGGGGGGCGTACAATGAGCAGTTCTTC.

The genes are TRBV7-9 and TRBJ2-1; a weak D match, TRBD2 (6 bases). CDR1 and CDR2 from the germline V gene are SEHNR and FQNEAQ (reference sequence). Deletions cut 4 bases from V and 9 bases from J, with 25 bases between. CDR3 size: 17 residues. CDR3 nucleotide sequence: TGTGCCAGCAGCTCACAGCCGGGGACTTTGGGGTCAGGTGAGCAGTTCTTC. Protein sequence: CASSSQPGTLGSGEQFF.

This clonotype occurred a few times. The CDR3 DNA reads TGTGCCAGCAGCTTAGGTGTATCCCCAGATACGCAGTATTTT. Its translation: CASSLGVSPDTQYF. J is TRBJ2-3 and V is TRBV11-2; D not resolved. V shed 1 base and J shed 4 bases, with 9 bases lying between them. The CDR3 is 14 amino acids. Per germline, CDR1 SGHAT and CDR2 FQNNGV. Drawing the rest from reference TRBV11-2 and TRBJ2-3, the complete variable domain is EAGVAQSPRYKIIEKRQSVAFWCNPISGHATLYWYQQILGQGPKLLIQFQNNGVVDDSQLPKDRFSAERLKGVDSTLKIQPAKLEDSAVYLCASSLGVSPDTQYFGPGTRLTVL.

The chain's CDR3 is CATSRVGVYEQYF. The CDR3 region has the DNA TGTGCCACCAGCAGGGTAGGGGTCTACGAGCAGTACTTC. The chain has TRBV15 and TRBJ2-7, with D possibly being TRBD1 (5 bases). The CDR3 length is 13 residues. The germline gives CDR1 LNHNV, CDR2 YYDKDF (reference sequence). The V gene lost 3 bases and the J gene lost 3 bases, with 9 bases spanning the gap.

The CDR3 DNA sequence: TGTGCCAGCAGTTTAGGGGATTTAGGCGAGCAGTACTTC. Its protein is CASSLGDLGEQYF. The chain is built from TRBV12-3 or TRBV12-4 and TRBJ2-7; no firm D call. The CDR3 totals 13 residues. Trimming removed 1 base at V and 6 bases at J, with 10 bases between.

This clonotype was counted only a few times. This chain's CDR3 is CASSPGVLGQGYEKLFF. Written as DNA, the CDR3 is TGTGCCAGCAGCCCGGGAGTCTTGGGACAGGGATATGAAAAACTGTTTTTT. V gene TRBV7-9 combines with J gene TRBJ1-4, with 9 bases fitting TRBD1. The CDR3 spans 17 residues. Germline CDR1 reads SEHNR; CDR2 reads FQNEAQ (reference sequence). The V segment lost 5 bases and the J segment 6 bases; nucleotides outside the gene matches: 13.